The 24 T cell receptor beta chains listed next were all sequenced from one sample in a study of blood T cell repertoires in COVID-19. Only in-frame clones appear in the TCRdb table, and some are missing; sequencing was by immunoSEQ multiplex PCR. The sample records 73,000 or so clones, 75% to 90% being singletons. Sequencing used peripheral blood. The receptors here all came from a man aged 25 to 40 with acute or convalescent COVID-19.

The chain uses TRBV27 and TRBJ1-2; D possibly corresponds to TRBD1 (5 bases). Trimming shortened V by 6 bases and J by 4 bases, and 9 bases separated the two germline ends. Germline CDR1 reads MNHEY; CDR2 reads SMNVEV (reference sequence). The CDR3 consists of 12 residues. The chain's CDR3 is CASRGVGYGYTF. CDR3 DNA sequence: TGTGCCAGCAGAGGGGTGGGCTATGGCTACACCTTC.

V is TRBV7-9 and J is TRBJ2-7; D gene ambiguous. This CDR3 is built from 14 residues. V gave up 1 base and J gave up 6 bases, with 13 bases separating them. Germline V lookup: CDR1 SEHNR, CDR2 FQNEAQ (reference sequence). CDR3 bases: TGTGCCAGCAGCTTAGATGGCTTCGCTAGCGAGCAGTACTTC. It specifies CASSLDGFASEQYF.

This chain links TRBV6-5 with TRBJ1-2, with 11 bases aligning to TRBD1. The CDR3 covers 15 residues. V dropped 0 bases and J dropped 6; count of bases not matched to a gene: 3. CDR1 MNHEY and CDR2 SVGAGI come from the germline V gene. The CDR3 loop is CASSYSWTGGNGYTF. In DNA form, the CDR3 reads TGTGCCAGCAGTTACTCCTGGACAGGGGGCAATGGCTACACCTTC.

The chain uses TRBV18 and TRBJ1-3; D unclear. This CDR3 contains 13 residues. Germline V gives CDR1 KGHSH, CDR2 LQKENI. Trimming took 5 bases from V and 0 from J, leaving 5 bases between them. CDR3 coding DNA: TGTGCCAGCTCAACAGACTCTGGAAACACCATATATTTT. Translating it yields CASSTDSGNTIYF. Full variable domain (missing parts from reference TRBV18 and TRBJ1-3): NAGVMQNPRHLVRRRGQEARLRCSPMKGHSHVYWYRQLPEEGLKFMVYLQKENIIDESGMPKERFSAEFPKEGPSILRIQQVVRGDSAAYFCASSTDSGNTIYFGEGSWLTVV.

This chain joins TRBV5-4 and TRBJ2-5, with 7 bases identical to TRBD2. Germline CDR1 is SGHNT and CDR2 is YYREEE (reference sequence). V was pared by 4 bases and J by 4 bases, with 13 bases of the junction left unmatched. The CDR3 totals 16 residues. CDR3 sequence (DNA): TGTGCCAGCAGCCCCAAGGTGGGGGGAGGGATAGAGACCCAGTACTTC. This sequence encodes CASSPKVGGGIETQYF. Drawing the rest from reference TRBV5-4 and TRBJ2-5, the complete variable domain is ETGVTQSPTHLIKTRGQQVTLRCSSQSGHNTVSWYQQALGQGPQFIFQYYREEENGRGNFPPRFSGLQFPNYSSELNVNALELDDSALYLCASSPKVGGGIETQYFGPGTRLLVL.

This chain links TRBV11-3 with TRBJ2-5; TRBD1 aligns across 9 bases. This CDR3 has 17 amino acids. The J segment lost 5 bases and the V segment lost 1 base, leaving 11 bases of the junction unmatched. Germline lookup yields CDR1 SGHNT and CDR2 YENEEA. Written as DNA, the CDR3 is TGTGCCAGCAGCTTAGCCACCGTGGGACAGGGTGGGGAGACCCAGTACTTC. Its translation is CASSLATVGQGGETQYF.

There are a few counts of this clone. The chain links TRBV7-2 to TRBJ2-7, with D unresolved. The ends were cut back, 2 bases at V and 7 bases at J, with 12 bases in the middle. The germline V gene encodes CDR1 SGHTA and CDR2 FQGNSA. This CDR3 contains 13 residues. Here the CDR3 DNA reads TGTGCCAGCAGCTTATCTCCGTCGAGGGAGCAGTACTTC. Residues: CASSLSPSREQYF.

The rearrangement links TRBV30 to TRBJ1-6, with TRBD1 as a possible D gene (5 bases). Trimming pared 4 bases from V and 8 bases from J, leaving 15 bases between. From germline, CDR1 is GTSNPN and CDR2 SVGIG (reference sequence). This CDR3 is built from 14 residues. In DNA, the CDR3 is TGTGCCTGGACCCGGGACTCTAGGGATTCACCCCTCCACTTT. Its protein product is CAWTRDSRDSPLHF.

The chain employs TRBV18 and TRBJ2-2; D is perhaps TRBD1 (6 bases). The CDR3 has 15 amino acids. CDR1 is KGHSH, CDR2 LQKENI, per germline. V lost 3 bases to trimming and J lost 4 bases, with 12 bases between them. The CDR3 region is CASSPWDTRTGELFF. As DNA, the CDR3 is TGTGCCAGCTCACCGTGGGACACACGCACCGGGGAGCTGTTTTTT.

V and J are TRBV5-6 and TRBJ2-3, with 9 nucleotides matching TRBD1. V lost 2 bases to trimming and J lost 3 bases; unmatched junction nucleotides: 1. The germline V gene encodes CDR1 SGHDT and CDR2 YYEEEE. The CDR3 has 14 amino acids. The CDR3 bases are TGTGCCAGCAGCTTCGGGACAGGGACAGATACGCAGTATTTT. Translated, it gives CASSFGTGTDTQYF. The complete variable domain, with remaining parts taken from reference TRBV5-6 and TRBJ2-3, reads DAGVTQSPTHLIKTRGQQVTLRCSPKSGHDTVSWYQQALGQGPQFIFQYYEEEERQRGNFPDRFSGHQFPNYSSELNVNALLLGDSALYLCASSFGTGTDTQYFGPGTRLTVL.

This clone has a single count. The V and J genes are TRBV3-1 (or the pseudogene TRBV3-2) and TRBJ2-7; TRBD2 matches 8 bases. This CDR3 comprises 17 residues. The junction had 12 bases not matched to a gene; V was cut back by 3 bases and J by 2 bases. CDR1 LGHDT and CDR2 YNNKEL come from the germline V gene (reference sequence). This CDR3 is CASSHLTSGRSPYEQYF. CDR3 nucleotide sequence: TGTGCCAGCAGCCACCTCACGAGCGGGAGATCCCCCTACGAGCAGTACTTC.

Notes on this clone: The junction departs from the called germline gene at one end, perhaps through a read error. The CDR3 loop is CASTGSSNSPLHF. In nucleotides, the CDR3 is TGTGCCAGCACAGGGTCCTCTAATTCACCCCTCCACTTT. The chain links TRBV2 to TRBJ1-6; a weak D match, TRBD1 (5 bases). The CDR3 sequence is 13 residues long. Per the germline V gene, CDR1 is SNHLY and CDR2 is FYNNEI.

The chain is built from TRBV5-8 and TRBJ2-1, with 7 bases lining up with TRBD1. Germline V gene lookup returns CDR1 SGHTS and CDR2 YDEGEE. This CDR3 is built from 16 residues. With V trimmed by 2 bases and J by 1 base, 6 bases remained unmatched. The CDR3 DNA is TGTGCCAGCAGCTTTTACAGGGGTGAGTCCTACAATGAGCAGTTCTTC. Amino acids: CASSFYRGESYNEQFF.

The rearrangement uses TRBV5-4 and TRBJ2-3, with a tentative D call TRBD1 (5 bases). Germline V gene sequence: CDR1 SGHNT, CDR2 YYREEE (reference sequence). The CDR3 totals 13 residues. V shed 5 bases and J shed 1 base, with 8 bases lying between them. CDR3 nucleotides: TGTGCCAGCAGTCCAGGGCGCACAGATACGCAGTATTTT. It specifies CASSPGRTDTQYF.

The rearrangement links TRBV14 to TRBJ2-1, with D maybe TRBD1 (6 bases). Germline values: CDR1 SGHDN, CDR2 FVKESK. Between the trimmed V and J ends, which lost 4 bases and 11 bases, there was a span of 18 bases. The CDR3 contains 14 residues. CDR3 coding DNA: TGTGCCAGCAGCCCCAAACGCAACCGGGACAAGCAGTTCTTC. Translating gives CASSPKRNRDKQFF.

V gene TRBV18 combines with J gene TRBJ2-2; 7 bases align to TRBD1. Trimming at V came to 3 bases and at J to 6 bases, leaving 13 bases not matched to a gene. Germline V gene sequence: CDR1 KGHSH, CDR2 LQKENI. The CDR3 totals 17 residues. CDR3 in amino acids: CASSPSDRAISSGELFF. For the CDR3, the DNA is TGTGCCAGCTCACCTAGCGACAGGGCGATATCTTCCGGGGAGCTGTTTTTT.

The chain employs TRBV27 and TRBJ2-2; tentatively, D is TRBD2 (6 bases). The germline V gene encodes CDR1 MNHEY and CDR2 SMNVEV (reference sequence). The CDR3 has 15 residues. V dropped 3 bases and J dropped 5 bases, with 13 bases sitting between them. The chain's CDR3 is CASSFRGRGTGELFF. DNA for the CDR3: TGTGCCAGCAGTTTCCGCGGACGGGGGACCGGGGAGCTGTTTTTT.

The chain uses TRBV29-1 and TRBJ2-3; no reliable D call. This CDR3 has 11 amino acids. Germline loops: CDR1 SQVTM, CDR2 ANQGSEA. V was shortened by 5 bases and J by 3 bases, with 6 bases between the two germline ends. The CDR3 spells CSVLQTDTQYF. DNA of the CDR3: TGCAGCGTTTTACAAACAGATACGCAGTATTTT.

This clone has only one observation. This chain links TRBV4-3 with TRBJ2-1, with 7 bases matching TRBD1. The germline gives CDR1 LGHNA, CDR2 YSLEER. Trimming took 4 bases from V and 3 from J; bases not matched to a gene: 3. The CDR3 sequence is 14 residues long. The CDR3, as DNA: TGCGCCAGCAGCCGCCGGACAGGCTACAATGAGCAGTTCTTC. Translating it yields CASSRRTGYNEQFF.

The chain has TRBV6-4 and TRBJ2-2; the D gene is possibly TRBD1 (6 bases). Looked up from germline, CDR1 is MRHNA and CDR2 is SNTAGT. The length of the CDR3 is 13 residues. With 7 bases removed from V and 4 bases from J, the gap between germline ends came to 10 bases. CDR3 protein: CASKSGVTGELFF. The CDR3 nucleotides are TGTGCCAGCAAATCAGGGGTCACCGGGGAGCTGTTTTTT.

J is TRBJ1-4 and V is TRBV3-1 (or the pseudogene TRBV3-2); a weak D match, TRBD1 (5 bases). The CDR3 has 12 residues. V dropped 3 bases and J dropped 13 bases, with 12 bases sitting between them. Germline V lookup: CDR1 LGHDT, CDR2 YNNKEL (reference sequence). Here the CDR3 reads CASSQGGRGLFF. CDR3 in DNA: TGTGCCAGCAGCCAGGGGGGACGAGGACTGTTTTTT.

The J gene is TRBJ1-5, the V gene TRBV30; 7 bases are a match to TRBD1. V gave up 3 bases and J gave up 4 bases; unmatched junction bases: 3. This CDR3 contains 13 residues. Germline V gives CDR1 GTSNPN, CDR2 SVGIG (reference sequence). The CDR3 DNA follows: TGTGCCTGGAGCGCGACAGGGAATCAGCCCCAGCATTTT. Encoded protein: CAWSATGNQPQHF.

The chain links TRBV28 to TRBJ2-7; weak D call: TRBD1 (6 bases). This CDR3 has 16 residues. Germline CDR1 and CDR2: MDHEN and SYDVKM. Trimming cost V 7 bases and J 4 bases, with 23 bases left between them. CDR3 nucleotide sequence: TGTGCCAGCATCTCCATTACCACAGGGTTGGAATACGAGCAGTACTTC. Protein: CASISITTGLEYEQYF. Full variable domain (remainder filled in from reference TRBV28 and TRBJ2-7): DVKVTQSSRYLVKRTGEKVFLECVQDMDHENMFWYRQDPGLGLRLIYFSYDVKMKEKGDIPEGYSVSREKKERFSLILESASTNQTSMYLCASISITTGLEYEQYFGPGTRLTVT.

The chain employs TRBV29-1 and TRBJ2-6; 8 bases are a match to TRBD1. CDR3 size: 16 residues. The ends lost 6 bases at V and 0 bases at J; junction bases unmatched: 7. Germline V gene sequence: CDR1 SQVTM, CDR2 ANQGSEA. CDR3 sequence reads: CSVSGTGFSGANVLTF. Here the CDR3 DNA reads TGCAGCGTATCCGGGACAGGATTCTCTGGGGCCAACGTCCTGACTTTC.